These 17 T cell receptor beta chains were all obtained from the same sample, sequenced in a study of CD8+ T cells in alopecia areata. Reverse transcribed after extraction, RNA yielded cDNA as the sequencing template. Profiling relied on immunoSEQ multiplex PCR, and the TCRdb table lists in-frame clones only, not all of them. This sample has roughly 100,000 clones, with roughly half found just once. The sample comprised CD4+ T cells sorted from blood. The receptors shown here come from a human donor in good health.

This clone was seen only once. The CDR3 is CASRTGSYNSPLHF. CDR3 coding DNA: TGTGCCAGCAGAACCGGCTCCTATAATTCACCCCTCCACTTT. The chain links TRBV27 to TRBJ1-6; D call uncertain. Germline V gene lookup returns CDR1 MNHEY and CDR2 SMNVEV (reference sequence). Trimming cost V 6 bases and J 0 bases, with 6 bases left between them. The CDR3 length is 14 residues.

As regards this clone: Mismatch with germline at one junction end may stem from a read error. In DNA form, the CDR3 reads TGCAGCGTGGAAGGGGCTTCCCCTTACGAGCAGTACTTC. Amino acids: CSVEGASPYEQYF. The V and J genes are TRBV29-1 and TRBJ2-7; possible D gene TRBD1, 5 bases. The CDR3 is 13 residues long. Germline loops: CDR1 SQVTM, CDR2 ANQGSEA.

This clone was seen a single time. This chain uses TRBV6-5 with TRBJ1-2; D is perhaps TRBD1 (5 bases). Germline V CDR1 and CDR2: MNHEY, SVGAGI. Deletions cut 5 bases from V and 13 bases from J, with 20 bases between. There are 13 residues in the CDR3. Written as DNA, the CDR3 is TGTGCCAGCAGTGAAGAGGCAGGGCAGAGGGGCACCTTC. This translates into CASSEEAGQRGTF.

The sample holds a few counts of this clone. The CDR3 is CASSFGGDSPLHF. As DNA, the CDR3 is TGCGCCAGCAGCTTTGGGGGGGATTCACCCCTCCACTTT. This chain joins TRBV5-1 and TRBJ1-6; D might be TRBD1 (5 bases). V lost 2 bases, J lost 8 bases, and 8 bases lay in between. CDR3 length: 13 residues. Germline V CDR1 and CDR2: SGHRS, YFSETQ.

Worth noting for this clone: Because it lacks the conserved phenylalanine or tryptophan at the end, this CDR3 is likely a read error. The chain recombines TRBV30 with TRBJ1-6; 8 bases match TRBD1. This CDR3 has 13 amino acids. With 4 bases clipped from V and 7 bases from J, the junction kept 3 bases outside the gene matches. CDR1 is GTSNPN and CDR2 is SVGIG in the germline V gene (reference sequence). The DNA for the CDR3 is TGTGCCTGGAAACGACAGGGGAATTCACCCCTCCACCTT. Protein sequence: CAWKRQGNSPLHL.

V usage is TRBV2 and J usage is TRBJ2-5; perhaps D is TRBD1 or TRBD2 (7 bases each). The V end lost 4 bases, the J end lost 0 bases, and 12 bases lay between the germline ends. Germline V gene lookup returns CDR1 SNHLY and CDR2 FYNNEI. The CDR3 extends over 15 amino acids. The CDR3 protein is CASSAQGGHQETQYF. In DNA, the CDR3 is TGTGCCAGCAGTGCCCAGGGGGGGCACCAAGAGACCCAGTACTTC.

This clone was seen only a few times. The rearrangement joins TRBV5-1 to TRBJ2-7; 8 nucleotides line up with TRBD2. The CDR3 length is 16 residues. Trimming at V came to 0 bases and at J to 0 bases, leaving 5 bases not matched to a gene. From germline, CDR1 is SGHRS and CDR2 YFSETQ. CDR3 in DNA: TGCGCCAGCAGCTTGGAGCCGGCGGGAGGCTCCTACGAGCAGTACTTC. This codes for CASSLEPAGGSYEQYF.

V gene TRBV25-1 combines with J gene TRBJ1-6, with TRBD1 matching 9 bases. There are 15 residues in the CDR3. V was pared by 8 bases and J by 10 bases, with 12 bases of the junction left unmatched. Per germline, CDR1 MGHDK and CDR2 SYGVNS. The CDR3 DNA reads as TGTGCCAGCGGGGGACAGGGACTACTATCGTCACCCCTCCACTTT. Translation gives CASGGQGLLSSPLHF.

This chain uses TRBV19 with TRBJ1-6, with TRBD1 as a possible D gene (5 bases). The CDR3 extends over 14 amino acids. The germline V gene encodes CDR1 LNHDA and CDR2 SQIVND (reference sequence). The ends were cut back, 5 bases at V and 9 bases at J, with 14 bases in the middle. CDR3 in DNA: TGTGCCAGTAGTCCCGATCGAACAGGTTCACCCCTCCACTTT. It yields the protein CASSPDRTGSPLHF. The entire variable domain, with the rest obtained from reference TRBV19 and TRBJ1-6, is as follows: DGGITQSPKYLFRKEGQNVTLSCEQNLNHDAMYWYRQDPGQGLRLIYYSQIVNDFQKGDIAEGYSVSREKKESFPLTVTSAQKNPTAFYLCASSPDRTGSPLHFGNGTRLTVT.

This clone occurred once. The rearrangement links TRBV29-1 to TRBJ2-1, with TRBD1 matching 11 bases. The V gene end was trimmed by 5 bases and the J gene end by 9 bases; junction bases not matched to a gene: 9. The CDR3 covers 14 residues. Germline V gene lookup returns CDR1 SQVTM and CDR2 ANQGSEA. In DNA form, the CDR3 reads TGCAGCGTTAGGGCCCAGGGACAGGGGGTTGAGCAGTTCTTC. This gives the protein CSVRAQGQGVEQFF.

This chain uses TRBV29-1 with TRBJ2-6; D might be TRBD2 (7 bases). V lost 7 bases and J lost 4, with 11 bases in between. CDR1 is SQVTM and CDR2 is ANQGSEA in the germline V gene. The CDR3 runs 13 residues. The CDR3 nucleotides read TGCAGCGCCGGGGGGCTCGGGGCCAACGTCCTGACTTTC. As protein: CSAGGLGANVLTF.

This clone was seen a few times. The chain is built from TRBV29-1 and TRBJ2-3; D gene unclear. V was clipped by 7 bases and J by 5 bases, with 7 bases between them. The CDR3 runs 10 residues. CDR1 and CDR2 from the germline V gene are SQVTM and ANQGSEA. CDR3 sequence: CSGYRDTQYF. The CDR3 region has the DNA TGCAGCGGTTACAGAGATACGCAGTATTTT.

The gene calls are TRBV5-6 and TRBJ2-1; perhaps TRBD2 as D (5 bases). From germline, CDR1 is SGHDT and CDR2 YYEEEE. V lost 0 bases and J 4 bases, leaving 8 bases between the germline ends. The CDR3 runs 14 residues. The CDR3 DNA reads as TGTGCCAGCAGCTTGGGGCTAGCTTACAATGAGCAGTTCTTC. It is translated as CASSLGLAYNEQFF.

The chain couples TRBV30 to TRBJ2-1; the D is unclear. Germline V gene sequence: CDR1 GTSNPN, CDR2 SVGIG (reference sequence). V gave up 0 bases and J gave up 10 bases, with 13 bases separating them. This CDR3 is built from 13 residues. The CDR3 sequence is CAWSVRALGEQFF. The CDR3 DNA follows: TGTGCCTGGAGTGTACGAGCGCTCGGGGAGCAGTTCTTC.

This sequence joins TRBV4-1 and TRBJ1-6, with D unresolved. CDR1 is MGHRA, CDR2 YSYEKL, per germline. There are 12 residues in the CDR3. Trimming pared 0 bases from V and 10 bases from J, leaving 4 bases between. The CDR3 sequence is CASSQEGSPLHF. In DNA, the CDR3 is TGCGCCAGCAGCCAAGAAGGATCACCCCTCCACTTT.

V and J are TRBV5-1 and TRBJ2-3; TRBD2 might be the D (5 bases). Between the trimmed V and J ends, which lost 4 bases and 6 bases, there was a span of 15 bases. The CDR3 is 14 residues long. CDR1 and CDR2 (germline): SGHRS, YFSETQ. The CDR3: CASSPTRGRDTQYF. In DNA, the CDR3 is TGCGCCAGCAGCCCGACTCGGGGTAGGGATACGCAGTATTTT.

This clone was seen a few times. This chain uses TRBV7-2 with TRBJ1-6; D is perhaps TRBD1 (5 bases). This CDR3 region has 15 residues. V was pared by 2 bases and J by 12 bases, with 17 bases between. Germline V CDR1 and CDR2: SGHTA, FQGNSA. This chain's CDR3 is CASSLITGGDKPLHF. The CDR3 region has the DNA TGTGCCAGCAGCTTAATCACCGGGGGAGACAAACCCCTCCACTTT.